This entry lists 13 T cell receptor beta chains sequenced from one sample in a study of T-cell memory formation after mild COVID-19. In TCRdb, the 5' RACE reads were re-called with MiXCR into one record per CDR3 protein. Counted here are about 290,000 distinct CDR3 sequences, about 15% occurring once; the ten biggest clones make up 22%. Sequencing was carried out using PBMCs or a T cell subset sorted from them (not recorded which). Receptor source: a man younger than 35 who had mild COVID-19 (a few samples of this study predate the infection). Cell type and time point are not known.

The sample holds a few counts of this clonotype. The V gene is TRBV20-1, the J gene TRBJ2-1; the D gene is possibly TRBD2 (5 bases). This CDR3 contains 14 residues. The V gene lost 3 bases and the J gene lost 3 bases, with 12 bases spanning the gap. Germline assignment: CDR1 DFQATT and CDR2 SNEGSKA (reference sequence). CDR3: CSASDYSLYNEQFF. CDR3 nucleotide sequence: TGCAGTGCTAGCGACTATTCCCTCTACAATGAGCAGTTCTTC.

The rearrangement links TRBV18 to TRBJ2-5; D unclear. Trimming stripped 3 bases from V and 13 bases from J, with 15 bases between. The CDR3 covers 12 residues. Germline V gene lookup returns CDR1 KGHSH and CDR2 LQKENI. The DNA for the CDR3 is TGTGCCAGCTCACCGCTCCCCATCGCCAGGTACTTC. Residues: CASSPLPIARYF.

This sequence joins TRBV6-6 and TRBJ1-5; D gene uncertain. The CDR3 has 14 residues. The V end was cut by 4 bases, the J end by 7 bases, with 14 bases between. Per germline, CDR1 MNHNY and CDR2 SVGAGI (reference sequence). As DNA, the CDR3 is TGTGCCAGCAGTTCCACATTGGGCGAGCAGCCCCAGCATTTT. Encoded protein: CASSSTLGEQPQHF.

This clonotype appeared a few times. The V and J genes are TRBV12-3 or TRBV12-4 and TRBJ2-3; 7 bases are a match to TRBD1. The CDR3 has 16 amino acids. V lost 5 bases and J lost 0; bases outside the gene matches: 8. The CDR3 coding sequence is TGTGCCAGCAGTCCGACGACAGGGAGAAGCACAGATACGCAGTATTTT. This translates into CASSPTTGRSTDTQYF.

The table lists this clonotype with a few counts. The rearrangement links TRBV12-3 or TRBV12-4 to TRBJ1-1, with D possibly matching TRBD1 (5 bases). The CDR3 is made up of 12 amino acids. Between the trimmed V and J ends, which lost 6 bases and 11 bases, there was a span of 16 bases. The chain's CDR3 is CASSTLDGTAFF. The CDR3 region has the DNA TGTGCCAGCAGCACCCTGGACGGGACGGCTTTCTTT.

The genes are TRBV18 and TRBJ2-7; 9 bases map to TRBD1. Unmatched junction bases numbered 5, after V lost 3 bases and J lost 5 bases. The CDR3 is 14 amino acids. Germline V gene lookup returns CDR1 KGHSH and CDR2 LQKENI. This CDR3 is CASSPPGQGDEQYF. Here the CDR3 DNA reads TGTGCCAGCTCACCGCCGGGACAGGGAGACGAGCAGTACTTC.

The sample holds a few counts of this clonotype. DNA of the CDR3: TGTGCCAGTAGACGGCCGCAAGGGGATCAGCCCCAGCATTTT. It translates to CASRRPQGDQPQHF. The chain employs TRBV19 and TRBJ1-5, with D possibly TRBD1 on 5 matching bases. The germline V and J ends were trimmed by 6 bases and 5 bases, with 14 bases remaining between them. Looked up from germline, CDR1 is LNHDA and CDR2 is SQIVND (reference sequence). The CDR3 sequence is 14 residues long.

The rearrangement links TRBV7-3 to TRBJ2-2; D is uncertain. The V end lost 0 bases, the J end lost 5 bases, and 7 bases lay between the germline ends. This CDR3 has 14 amino acids. The germline V gene encodes CDR1 SGHTA and CDR2 FQGTGA. The CDR3 nucleotides read TGTGCCAGCAGCTTAACGGGCGGAACCGGGGAGCTGTTTTTT. This gives the protein CASSLTGGTGELFF.

The chain uses TRBV5-6 and TRBJ2-7; 7 bases are shared with TRBD2. Germline V gene lookup returns CDR1 SGHDT and CDR2 YYEEEE. The CDR3 sequence is 11 residues long. Trimming at V came to 2 bases and at J to 7 bases, leaving 0 bases not matched to a gene. Written as DNA, the CDR3 is TGTGCCAGCAGCTTTAGCGGGGAGCAGTACGTC. It is translated as CASSFSGEQYV.

This rearrangement joins TRBV13 to TRBJ2-1; 10 bases fit TRBD1. This CDR3 comprises 16 residues. The germline V gene encodes CDR1 PRHDT and CDR2 FYEKMQ (reference sequence). V lost 5 bases, J lost 7 bases, and 11 bases stayed unmatched. CDR3 loop: CASSDPRDRGVNEQFF. In DNA, the CDR3 is TGTGCCAGCAGCGATCCTCGGGACAGGGGAGTGAATGAGCAGTTCTTC.

This clonotype was detected only a few times. The chain uses TRBV24-1 and TRBJ2-7; TRBD1 might be the D (7 bases). Germline CDR1 and CDR2: KGHDR and SFDVKD. V was shortened by 4 bases and J by 3 bases, with 12 bases between the two germline ends. The CDR3 contains 14 residues. The CDR3 loop reads CATSDPRDSYEQYV. The DNA of the CDR3 is TGTGCCACCAGTGACCCGCGGGACAGCTACGAGCAGTACGTC.

The CDR3 DNA reads TGTGCCAGCAGCTTAGATCCCGGCGGTTACACTGAAGCTTTCTTT. Encoded protein: CASSLDPGGYTEAFF. V usage is TRBV7-9 and J usage is TRBJ1-1; D is ambiguous. Trimming stripped 1 base from V and 3 bases from J, with 12 bases between. The CDR3 has 15 residues. Looked up from germline, CDR1 is SEHNR and CDR2 is FQNEAQ (reference sequence). The full variable domain, its missing parts supplied by reference TRBV7-9 and TRBJ1-1, is DTGVSQNPRHKITKRGQNVTFRCDPISEHNRLYWYRQTLGQGPEFLTYFQNEAQLEKSRLLSDRFSAERPKGSFSTLEIQRTEQGDSAMYLCASSLDPGGYTEAFFGQGTRLTVV.

This clonotype was seen repeatedly, ten times or more. The chain employs TRBV2 and TRBJ1-4; 9 bases are shared with TRBD1. The CDR3 has 15 residues. Germline loops: CDR1 SNHLY, CDR2 FYNNEI. The trim removed 4 bases at V and 7 bases at J, leaving 7 bases unmatched. The CDR3 protein is CASSAEGTGSEKLFF. The CDR3 nucleotides read TGTGCCAGCAGTGCTGAGGGGACAGGGAGTGAAAAACTGTTTTTT.